What follows are 18 T cell receptor beta chains derived from one specimen sequenced in a study of T cells in Graves' hyperthyroidism and ophthalmopathy. Amplification yielded TCR beta CDR3 regions, with RNA transcripts as the source. The HTBI set primed first-round TCR CDR3 RT-PCR. TCRdb fed the multiplex PCR reads into MiXCR, producing one record per CDR3 protein. This table holds 600,000 to 650,000 distinct CDR3 sequences, around 21% found once. Sequencing used blood. The receptors stem from a man aged 25 to 40 with Graves' ophthalmopathy.

This clonotype has only one observation. The CDR3 reads CASSQDPTSGKETQYF. The DNA for the CDR3 is TGCGCCAGCAGCCAAGATCCCACTAGCGGAAAAGAGACCCAGTACTTC. This chain connects TRBV4-1 to TRBJ2-5; 8 positions agree with TRBD2. From germline, CDR1 is MGHRA and CDR2 YSYEKL. The CDR3 is 16 amino acids. Unmatched junction bases numbered 6, after V lost 0 bases and J lost 3 bases.

In nucleotides, the CDR3 is TGTGCCACCAACACTGAAGCTTTCTTT. Amino acids: CATNTEAFF. J is TRBJ1-1 and V is TRBV24-1, with D unresolved. This CDR3 region has 9 residues. The ends were cut back, 8 bases at V and 3 bases at J, with 0 bases in the middle. Germline V gene lookup returns CDR1 KGHDR and CDR2 SFDVKD.

This clonotype has more than one count but fewer than ten. The CDR3 DNA reads as TGTGCCAGCAGTTACTCTACTAGCGGGACGAACACCGGGGAGCTGTTTTTT. Its translation is CASSYSTSGTNTGELFF. The chain links TRBV6-6 to TRBJ2-2; 10 nucleotides line up with TRBD2. The CDR3 totals 17 residues. CDR1 and CDR2 from the germline V gene are MNHNY and SVGAGI (reference sequence). V lost 0 bases to trimming and J lost 0 bases; unmatched junction nucleotides: 1.

The chain carries TRBV7-3 and TRBJ2-3; a weak D match, TRBD2 (5 bases). Germline CDR1 reads SGHTA; CDR2 reads FQGTGA. CDR3 length: 13 residues. The V gene lost 3 bases and the J gene lost 4 bases, with 8 bases spanning the gap. The CDR3 nucleotides read TGTGCCAGCAGCTTCGGGGAAGCAGATACGCAGTATTTT. The encoded protein is CASSFGEADTQYF. Combining the CDR3 with reference TRBV7-3 and TRBJ2-3 gives the whole variable domain GAGVSQTPSNKVTEKGKYVELRCDPISGHTALYWYRQSLGQGPEFLIYFQGTGAADDSGLPNDRFFAVRPEGSVSTLKIQRTERGDSAVYLCASSFGEADTQYFGPGTRLTVL.

The chain is built from TRBV7-2 and TRBJ2-1; 10 bases align to TRBD2. The germline gives CDR1 SGHTA, CDR2 FQGNSA. The CDR3 length is 16 residues. V lost 1 base and J lost 5; bases outside the gene matches: 5. CDR3 region: CASSLVGLAVNNEQFF. The CDR3 DNA sequence: TGTGCCAGCAGCTTAGTAGGACTAGCGGTTAACAATGAGCAGTTCTTC.

This clonotype came up many times. The chain combines TRBV5-1 with TRBJ2-3; 7 bases map to TRBD2. The CDR3 covers 16 residues. Trimming removed 0 bases from V and 5 bases from J; junction bases left unmatched: 9. Germline CDR1 reads SGHRS; CDR2 reads YFSETQ. CDR3 sequence: CASSLAGSGTRDTQYF. The CDR3 bases are TGCGCCAGCAGCTTGGCCGGAAGCGGGACGAGAGATACGCAGTATTTT. The full variable domain, its missing parts supplied by reference TRBV5-1 and TRBJ2-3, is KAGVTQTPRYLIKTRGQQVTLSCSPISGHRSVSWYQQTPGQGLQFLFEYFSETQRNKGNFPGRFSGRQFSNSRSEMNVSTLELGDSALYLCASSLAGSGTRDTQYFGPGTRLTVL.

This clonotype has ten or more counts. The rearrangement uses TRBV3-1 and TRBJ2-5, with D possibly TRBD2 on 6 matching bases. Germline values: CDR1 LGHDT, CDR2 YNNKEL (reference sequence). The length of the CDR3 is 15 residues. V gave up 1 base and J gave up 5 bases, with 14 bases separating them. The CDR3 here is CASSQGLLARETQYF. The CDR3 DNA sequence: TGTGCCAGCAGCCAAGGTCTTCTAGCGAGGGAGACCCAGTACTTC.

V and J are TRBV10-3 and TRBJ1-2, with D possibly being TRBD1 (6 bases). The germline gives CDR1 ENHRY, CDR2 SYGVKD. Trimming took off 4 bases at V and 5 bases at J, with 14 bases between the two ends. The CDR3 is made up of 14 amino acids. CDR3 bases: TGTGCCATCAGTGTCGGAGACAGGCCGTATGGCTACACCTTC. It encodes CAISVGDRPYGYTF.

The sample holds many counts of this clonotype. CDR3 residues: CASTGRRGGNSPLHF. In DNA, the CDR3 is TGTGCCAGCACGGGGCGCAGGGGAGGGAATTCACCCCTCCACTTT. This chain links TRBV2 with TRBJ1-6, with a possible D match to TRBD1 (6 bases). This CDR3 contains 15 residues. Germline V gives CDR1 SNHLY, CDR2 FYNNEI. Deletions cut 7 bases from V and 7 bases from J, with 17 bases between.

In its sample, this clonotype was seen many times. The J gene is TRBJ2-7, the V gene TRBV4-1, with D unclear. The germline gives CDR1 MGHRA, CDR2 YSYEKL. V was trimmed by 0 bases and J by 0 bases, leaving 6 bases between them. This CDR3 has 14 amino acids. In DNA, the CDR3 is TGCGCCAGCAGCCAAGAGCCTTTCTCCTACGAGCAGTACTTC. This codes for CASSQEPFSYEQYF.

The CDR3 spells CASSIADSNQPQHF. CDR3 nucleotides: TGTGCCAGTAGTATAGCGGACAGCAATCAGCCCCAGCATTTT. This sequence joins TRBV19 and TRBJ1-5; no reliable D call. The CDR3 is made up of 14 amino acids. Trimming pared 1 base from V and 1 base from J, leaving 5 bases between. Germline V lookup: CDR1 LNHDA, CDR2 SQIVND (reference sequence). Full variable domain (remainder filled in from reference TRBV19 and TRBJ1-5): DGGITQSPKYLFRKEGQNVTLSCEQNLNHDAMYWYRQDPGQGLRLIYYSQIVNDFQKGDIAEGYSVSREKKESFPLTVTSAQKNPTAFYLCASSIADSNQPQHFGDGTRLSIL.

This clonotype showed up just a few times. The chain uses TRBV13 and TRBJ1-4, with a tentative D call TRBD1 (5 bases). CDR1 and CDR2 (germline): PRHDT, FYEKMQ (reference sequence). Trimming took 4 bases from V and 4 from J, leaving 13 bases between them. The CDR3 contains 15 residues. As DNA, the CDR3 is TGTGCCAGCAGCTCCAACCGGGACTTTAATGAAAAACTGTTTTTT. Its protein is CASSSNRDFNEKLFF.

This clonotype occurred a few times. V usage is TRBV11-2 and J usage is TRBJ2-7; TRBD2 is a possible D gene (7 bases). CDR1 SGHAT and CDR2 FQNNGV come from the germline V gene. There are 15 residues in the CDR3. Trimming shortened V by 1 base and J by 3 bases, and 13 bases separated the two germline ends. CDR3 amino acids: CASSLGLGGDYEQYF. CDR3 DNA: TGTGCCAGCAGCTTAGGCCTAGGGGGGGACTACGAGCAGTACTTC.

Concerning this clonotype: A read error may explain this, as a much larger clone is one base away. The V and J genes are TRBV2 and TRBJ2-1; D is unresolved. The CDR3 has 13 residues. CDR1 is SNHLY and CDR2 is FYNNEI in the germline V gene. The CDR3 protein is CGSSEVTPWEQFF. The CDR3 DNA reads as TGTGGCAGCAGCGAAGTAACGCCGTGGGAGCAGTTCTTC.

This clonotype has more than one count but fewer than ten. V gene TRBV7-2 combines with J gene TRBJ2-5, with D hard to call. The CDR3 loop spans 14 amino acids. Trimming stripped 2 bases from V and 2 bases from J, with 9 bases between. Germline V gives CDR1 SGHTA, CDR2 FQGNSA. CDR3 bases: TGTGCCAGCAGCTTAACCCGCTGGCAAGAGACCCAGTACTTC. The encoded protein is CASSLTRWQETQYF.

The chain recombines TRBV15 with TRBJ2-3, with D possibly being TRBD2 (6 bases). The germline CDR1 and CDR2 sequences are LNHNV and YYDKDF (reference sequence). V was trimmed by 4 bases and J by 5 bases, leaving 16 bases between them. CDR3 length: 15 amino acids. In DNA form, the CDR3 reads TGTGCCACCAGCACCTTTGGGGAGGCGAAAGATACGCAGTATTTT. Amino acid sequence: CATSTFGEAKDTQYF.

The chain employs TRBV3-1 and TRBJ2-2; D call uncertain. The CDR3 loop spans 14 amino acids. Per the germline V gene, CDR1 is LGHDT and CDR2 is YNNKEL (reference sequence). V lost 0 bases and J 12 bases, leaving 14 bases between the germline ends. CDR3 in DNA: TGTGCCAGCAGCCAAGATCGCTTCACCGTACAGCTGTTTTTT. It is translated as CASSQDRFTVQLFF.

This sequence joins TRBV29-1 and TRBJ2-3; tentatively, D is TRBD2 (5 bases). Trimming removed 6 bases at V and 4 bases at J, with 17 bases between. CDR1 is SQVTM and CDR2 is ANQGSEA in the germline V gene. The CDR3 has 14 amino acids. CDR3 loop: CSVLLAMEADTQYF. The CDR3 nucleotides are TGCAGCGTCCTCCTAGCAATGGAGGCAGATACGCAGTATTTT.